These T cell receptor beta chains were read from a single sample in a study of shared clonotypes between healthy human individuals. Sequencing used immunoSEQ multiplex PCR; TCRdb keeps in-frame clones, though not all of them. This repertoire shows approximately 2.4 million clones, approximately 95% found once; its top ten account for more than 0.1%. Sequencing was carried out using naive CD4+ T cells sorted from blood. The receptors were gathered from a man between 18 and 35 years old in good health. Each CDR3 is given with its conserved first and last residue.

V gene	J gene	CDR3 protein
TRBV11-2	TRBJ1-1	CASTLTGQKMNTEAFF
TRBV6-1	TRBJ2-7	CASFRQGGRYEQYF
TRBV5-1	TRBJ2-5	CASSATTGLGETQYF
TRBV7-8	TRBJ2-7	CASSQRTSGESYEQYF
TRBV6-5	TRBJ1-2	CASSPTGRGNYGYTF
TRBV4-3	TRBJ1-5	CASSQGQFNQPQHF
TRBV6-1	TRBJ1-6	CASSESPDVPLHF
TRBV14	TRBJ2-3	CASSQVGSGGFRGADTQYF
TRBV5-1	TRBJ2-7	CASSLRGTNHEQYF
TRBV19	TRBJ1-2	CASSNDGTTADYGYTF
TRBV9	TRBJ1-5	CASSPGQLNQPQHF
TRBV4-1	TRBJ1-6	CASSPYRTGRNSPLHF
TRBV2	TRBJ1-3	CASSPLDTIYF
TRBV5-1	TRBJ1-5	CASSLGTPNQPQHF
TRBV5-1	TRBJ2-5	CASSFTGTQETQYF
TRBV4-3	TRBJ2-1	CASSQDVRSRGYNEQFF
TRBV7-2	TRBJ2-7	CASSLGLAGDEQYF
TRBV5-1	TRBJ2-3	CASRSETLSTDTQYF
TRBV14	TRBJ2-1	CASSTTSGSYNEQFF
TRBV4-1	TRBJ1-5	CASSQPDRDGQPQHF
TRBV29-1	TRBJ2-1	CSVSRGDYNEQFF
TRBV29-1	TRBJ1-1	CSVAAGTTFNTEAFF
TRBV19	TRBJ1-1	CASKGSLNTEAFF
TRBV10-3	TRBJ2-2	CAISPTGASNTGELFF
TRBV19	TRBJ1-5	CASSNLVGTAQPQHF
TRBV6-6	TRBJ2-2	CASSYVRELFF
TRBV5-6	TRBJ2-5	CASSARGTGGLKTQYF
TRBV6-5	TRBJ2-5	CASSYSLWSGETQYF
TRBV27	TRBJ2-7	CASSFGAGGTYEQYF
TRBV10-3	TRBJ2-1	CAIRVYNEQFF
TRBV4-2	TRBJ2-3	CASSRSGGSRLNTDTQYF
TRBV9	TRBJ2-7	CASSVLAGTSEQYF
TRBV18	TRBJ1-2	CASSPGGGGSRLSGYTF
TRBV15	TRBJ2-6	CATSRTGSSGANVLTF
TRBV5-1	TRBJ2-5	CASSSGLQETQYF
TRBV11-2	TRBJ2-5	CASSPRTSGAQETQYF
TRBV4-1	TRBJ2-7	CASSQDRVKYYEQYF
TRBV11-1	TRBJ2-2	CASSLVQNTGELFF
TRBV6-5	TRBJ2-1	CASGRLAGANEQFF
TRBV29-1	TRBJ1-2	CSVSGFNYGYTF
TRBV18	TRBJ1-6	CASSPAIGLDNSPLHF
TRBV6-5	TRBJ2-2	CASSYHMTGELFF
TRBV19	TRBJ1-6	CATSQGNNSPLHF
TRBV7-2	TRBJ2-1	CASSQSGSSYNEQFF
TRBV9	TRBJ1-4	CASSERGGTNEKLFF
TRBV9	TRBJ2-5	CASSVAGAQETQYF
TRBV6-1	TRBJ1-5	CASSGTGGWNQPQHF
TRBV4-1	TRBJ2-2	CASSSSTLTTGELFF
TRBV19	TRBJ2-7	CASSIVRGDEQYF